This T cell receptor (beta chain) was retrieved from a study of CD8+ T cells in alopecia areata. Study background: C3H/HeJ donors aged roughly 6-12 months with spontaneous alopecia supplied skin grafted onto 7-10-week-old female C3H/HeJ mice.

Cells from pooled cutaneous lymph nodes were sorted by CD4, CD8alpha, NKG2D, NKG2ACE and other markers. Investigators isolated RNA and reverse transcribed it into cDNA to act as the sequencing template. Repertoires were generated with immunoSEQ multiplex PCR, while TCRdb's copy carries only in-frame clones and drops some. The sample is made up of more than 250,000 clones, none counted only once. With 3 bases clipped from V and 3 bases from J, the junction kept 2 bases outside the gene matches. The V gene's germline CDR1 is LGHNA and CDR2 YNLKQL (reference sequence). The CDR3 has 16 residues. This clone occurred a few times. Gene names and germline match the mouse. Coverage ceases 4 residues before the CDR3 finishes, and the germline J gene fills in the end.

The rearrangement links TRBV5 to TRBJ2-3, with TRBD2 matching 14 bases. The TCR sequence derives from a C3H/HeJ mouse with alopecia areata. For this mouse line, the MHC haplotype is H2-k. Material for sequencing was CD4+ T cells sorted from a lymph node. This chain's CDR3 is CASSHGTGGAAETLYF. CDR3 DNA, as far as it was read: TGTGCCAGCAGCCATGGGACTGGGGGGGCGGCAGAA.